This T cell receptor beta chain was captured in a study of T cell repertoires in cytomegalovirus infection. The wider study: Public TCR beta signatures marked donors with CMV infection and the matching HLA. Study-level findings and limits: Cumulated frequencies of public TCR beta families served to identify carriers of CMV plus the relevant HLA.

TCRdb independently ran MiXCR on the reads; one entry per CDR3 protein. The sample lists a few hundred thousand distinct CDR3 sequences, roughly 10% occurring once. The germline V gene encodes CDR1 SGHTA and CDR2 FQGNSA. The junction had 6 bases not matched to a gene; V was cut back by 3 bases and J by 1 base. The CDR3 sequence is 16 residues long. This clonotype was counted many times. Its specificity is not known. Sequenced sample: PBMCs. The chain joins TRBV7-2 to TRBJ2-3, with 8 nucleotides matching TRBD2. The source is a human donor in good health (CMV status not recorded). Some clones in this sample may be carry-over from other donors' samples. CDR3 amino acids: CASSFRTSRGTDTQYF. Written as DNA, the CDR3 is TGTGCCAGCAGCTTCCGGACTAGCCGAGGCACAGATACGCAGTATTTT.